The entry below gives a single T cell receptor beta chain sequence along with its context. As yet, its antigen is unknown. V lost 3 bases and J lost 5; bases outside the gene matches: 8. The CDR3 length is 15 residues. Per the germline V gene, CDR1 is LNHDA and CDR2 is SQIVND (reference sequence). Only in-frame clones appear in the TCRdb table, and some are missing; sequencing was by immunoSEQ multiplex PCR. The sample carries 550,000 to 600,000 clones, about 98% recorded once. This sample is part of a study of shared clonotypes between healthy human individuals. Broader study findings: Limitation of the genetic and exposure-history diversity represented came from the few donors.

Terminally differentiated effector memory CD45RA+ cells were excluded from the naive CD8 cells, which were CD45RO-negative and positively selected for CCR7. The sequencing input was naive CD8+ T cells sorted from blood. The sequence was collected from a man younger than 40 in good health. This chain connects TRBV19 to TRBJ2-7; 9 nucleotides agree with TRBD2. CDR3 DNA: TGTGCCAGTAGTATCGGCGGCGGGAGGGTTGACGAGCAGTACTTC. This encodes CASSIGGGRVDEQYF.